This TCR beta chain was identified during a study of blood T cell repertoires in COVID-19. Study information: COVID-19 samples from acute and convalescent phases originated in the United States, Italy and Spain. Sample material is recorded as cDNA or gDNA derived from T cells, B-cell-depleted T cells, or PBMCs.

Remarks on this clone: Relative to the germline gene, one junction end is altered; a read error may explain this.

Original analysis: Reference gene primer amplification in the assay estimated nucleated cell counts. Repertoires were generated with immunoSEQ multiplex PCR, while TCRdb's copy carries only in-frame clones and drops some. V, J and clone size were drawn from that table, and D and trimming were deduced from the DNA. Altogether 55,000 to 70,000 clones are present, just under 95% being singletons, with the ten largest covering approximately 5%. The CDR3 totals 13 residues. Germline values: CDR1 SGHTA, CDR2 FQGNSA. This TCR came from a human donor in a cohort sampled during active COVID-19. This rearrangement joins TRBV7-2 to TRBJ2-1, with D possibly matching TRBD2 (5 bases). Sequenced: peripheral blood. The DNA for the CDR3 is TGTGCCAGCAGCGTAGCCCCTGGGAGATTTCCGTTCTTC. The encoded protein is CASSVAPGRFPFF.